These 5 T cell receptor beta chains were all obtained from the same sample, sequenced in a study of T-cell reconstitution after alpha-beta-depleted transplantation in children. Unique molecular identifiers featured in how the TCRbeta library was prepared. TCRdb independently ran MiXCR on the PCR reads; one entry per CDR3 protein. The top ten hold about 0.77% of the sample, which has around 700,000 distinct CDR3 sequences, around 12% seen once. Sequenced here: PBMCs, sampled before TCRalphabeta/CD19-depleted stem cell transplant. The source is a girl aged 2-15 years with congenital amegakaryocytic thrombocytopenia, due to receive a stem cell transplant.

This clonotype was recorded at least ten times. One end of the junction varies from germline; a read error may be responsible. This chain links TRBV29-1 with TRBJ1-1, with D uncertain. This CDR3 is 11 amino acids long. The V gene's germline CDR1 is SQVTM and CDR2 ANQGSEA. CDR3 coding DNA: TGCAGCATTGAAGGGTACACTGAAGCTTTCTTT. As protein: CSIEGYTEAFF.

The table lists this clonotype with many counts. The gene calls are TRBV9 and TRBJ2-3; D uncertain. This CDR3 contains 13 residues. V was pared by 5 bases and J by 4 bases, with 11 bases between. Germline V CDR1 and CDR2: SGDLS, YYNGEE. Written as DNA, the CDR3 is TGTGCCAGCAGTGAGATGAGCGCAGATACGCAGTATTTT. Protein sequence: CASSEMSADTQYF.

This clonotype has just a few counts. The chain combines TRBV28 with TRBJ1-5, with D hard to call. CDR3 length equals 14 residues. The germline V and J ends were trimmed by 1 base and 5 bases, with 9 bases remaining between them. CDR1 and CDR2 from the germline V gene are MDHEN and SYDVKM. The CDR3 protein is CASSLYPNYQPQHF. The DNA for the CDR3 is TGTGCCAGCAGTTTATACCCCAACTATCAGCCCCAGCATTTT.

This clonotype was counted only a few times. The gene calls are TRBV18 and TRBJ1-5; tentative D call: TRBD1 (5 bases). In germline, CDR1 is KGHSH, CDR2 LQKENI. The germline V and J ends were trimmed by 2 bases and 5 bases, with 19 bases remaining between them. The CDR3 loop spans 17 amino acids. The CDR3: CASSPSGFRFEDQPQHF. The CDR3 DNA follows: TGTGCCAGCTCACCATCAGGGTTTCGGTTTGAGGATCAGCCCCAGCATTTT.

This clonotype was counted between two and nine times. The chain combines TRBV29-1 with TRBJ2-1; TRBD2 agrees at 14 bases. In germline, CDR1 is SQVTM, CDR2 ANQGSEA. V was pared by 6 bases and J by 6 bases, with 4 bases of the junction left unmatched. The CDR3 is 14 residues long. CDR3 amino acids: CSVRGTSGGNEQFF. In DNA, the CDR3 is TGCAGCGTGCGGGGGACTAGCGGGGGCAATGAGCAGTTCTTC.